The source of this T cell receptor beta chain is a study of CD8 T cells in Susac syndrome. Study-level background: Patients with Susac syndrome were therapy-naive, taking corticosteroids, with some also receiving intravenous immunoglobulin, or taking intravenous immunoglobulin alone at the time their blood was drawn.

RNA in amounts of roughly 0.45 to 1 ug was reverse transcribed with random hexamers. Across 54 Vbeta and 13 Jbeta, TCR beta CDR3 was amplified with immunoSEQ multiplex PCR. TCRdb passed the immunoSEQ multiplex PCR reads through MiXCR, listing each CDR3 protein once. The table has 240,000 or so distinct CDR3 sequences, 90% to 96% seen once; the top ten hold under 0.12%. High-throughput TCR beta sequencing covered peripheral CD8+ and CD4+ T cells. Purification of the CD8+ and CD4+ T cells relied on negative isolation, and TEMRA cells underwent FACS enrichment. The CDR3 is 15 residues long. The V end was cut by 5 bases, the J end by 5 bases, with 15 bases between. Germline V gene lookup returns CDR1 SEHNR and CDR2 FQNEAQ (reference sequence).

This TCR came from a human donor with Susac syndrome. The rearrangement uses TRBV7-9 and TRBJ2-2; D may correspond to TRBD1 or TRBD2 (7 bases each). What was sequenced was CD4+ T cells from PBMCs. In DNA, the CDR3 is TGTGCCAGCAGCGCGGGGGCAGGGGGTACCGGGGAGCTGTTTTTT. Amino acid sequence: CASSAGAGGTGELFF.